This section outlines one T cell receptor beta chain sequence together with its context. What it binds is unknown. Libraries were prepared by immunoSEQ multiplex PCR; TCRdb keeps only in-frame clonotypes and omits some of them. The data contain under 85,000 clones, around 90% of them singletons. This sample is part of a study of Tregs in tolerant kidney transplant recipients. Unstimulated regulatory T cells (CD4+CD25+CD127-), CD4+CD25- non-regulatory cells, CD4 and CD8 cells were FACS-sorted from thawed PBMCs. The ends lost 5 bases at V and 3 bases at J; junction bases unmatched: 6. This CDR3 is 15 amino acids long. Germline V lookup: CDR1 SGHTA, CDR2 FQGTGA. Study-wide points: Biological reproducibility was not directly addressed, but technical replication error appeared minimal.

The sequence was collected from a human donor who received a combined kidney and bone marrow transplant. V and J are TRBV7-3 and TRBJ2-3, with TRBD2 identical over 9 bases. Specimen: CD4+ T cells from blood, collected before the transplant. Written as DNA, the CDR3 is TGTGCCAGCAGCCCCAATCTAGCGGGAACAGATACGCAGTATTTT. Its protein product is CASSPNLAGTDTQYF.